The rows below give T cell receptor beta chains drawn from one sample of a study of blood T cell repertoires in COVID-19. Clones were sequenced by immunoSEQ multiplex PCR, and TCRdb holds only the in-frame ones, with some missing. Among 85,000 or so clones listed, approximately 81% were seen once. The specimen was peripheral blood. The receptor source for this set is a man older than 75 with acute or convalescent COVID-19. Each CDR3 is given with its conserved first and last residue. A D gene is named only where the DNA matches it firmly. Clone sizes are given selectively: once, few, many, or a class where the clone is expanded.

J gene	clone size	D gene	V gene	CDR3 protein	CDR3 DNA
TRBJ1-4	NA	TRBD1	TRBV19	CASSSRGQGIGEKLFF	TGTGCCAGTAGTTCCCGAGGACAGGGGATCGGTGAAAAACTGTTTTTT
TRBJ1-3	NA	NA	TRBV18	CASSPPGAPGNTIYF	TGTGCCAGCTCACCACCGGGGGCACCCGGAAACACCATATATTTT
TRBJ2-4	NA	NA	TRBV6-1	CASSEANLAKNIQYF	TGTGCCAGCAGTGAAGCGAACTTAGCCAAAAACATTCAGTACTTC
TRBJ2-5	NA	NA	TRBV3-1/TRBV3-2	CASSQRPPGDQETQYF	TGTGCCAGCAGTCAAAGGCCGCCGGGGGACCAAGAGACCCAGTACTTC
TRBJ2-4	NA	NA	TRBV10-3	CAISESGQHDIQYF	TGTGCCATCAGTGAGTCAGGACAGCATGACATTCAGTACTTC
TRBJ1-2	once	TRBD1	TRBV28	CASGQGGGYGYTF	TGTGCCAGCGGCCAGGGGGGCGGCTATGGCTACACCTTC
TRBJ2-5	NA	TRBD2	TRBV5-1	CASSIGLASEETQYF	TGCGCCAGCAGCATTGGACTAGCGAGTGAAGAGACCCAGTACTTC
TRBJ1-2	NA	NA	TRBV6-5	CASSYGGAFSGYTF	TGTGCCAGCAGTTACGGAGGCGCCTTTAGCGGCTACACCTTC
TRBJ2-7	NA	TRBD2	TRBV19	CASSSSGLAVSYEQYF	TGTGCCAGTAGTAGCTCTGGACTAGCGGTCTCCTACGAGCAGTACTTC
TRBJ2-7	NA	NA	TRBV7-2	CASSPAAGSSYEQYF	TGTGCCAGCAGCCCAGCGGCGGGCAGCTCCTACGAGCAGTACTTC
TRBJ1-1	NA	NA	TRBV6-1	CASSEGSAGRTEAFF	TGTGCCAGCAGTGAAGGGTCGGCAGGAAGGACTGAAGCTTTCTTT
TRBJ1-2	NA	TRBD1	TRBV7-6	CASSLGDRVNYGYTF	TGTGCCAGCAGCTTAGGGGACAGGGTAAACTATGGCTACACCTTC
TRBJ2-2	once	NA	TRBV12-3/TRBV12-4	CASSQGPGELFF	TGTGCCAGCTCACAGGGCCCCGGGGAGCTGTTTTTT
TRBJ2-2	NA	NA	TRBV18	CASSPRGSDNTGELFF	TGTGCCAGCTCACCACGGGGCAGCGATAACACCGGGGAGCTGTTTTTT
TRBJ2-1	once	TRBD2	TRBV3-1/TRBV3-2	CASSLTGTSGYNEQFF	TGTGCCAGCAGCCTCACCGGGACTAGCGGGTACAATGAGCAGTTCTTC
TRBJ2-2	NA	TRBD1	TRBV29-1	CSVDRANTGELFF	TGCAGCGTGGACAGGGCGAACACCGGGGAGCTGTTTTTT
TRBJ2-1	NA	NA	TRBV6-5	CASRDIRSYNEQFF	TGTGCCAGCAGGGACATCCGCTCCTACAATGAGCAGTTCTTC
TRBJ2-1	NA	NA	TRBV29-1	CSAYQGKVNEQFF	TGCAGCGCTTATCAGGGAAAAGTTAATGAGCAGTTCTTC
TRBJ1-2	few	TRBD1	TRBV18	CASSPGTGLGYTF	TGTGCCAGCTCACCGGGGACAGGGCTGGGCTACACCTTC
TRBJ1-1	NA	TRBD1	TRBV29-1	CSVINRGPNTEAFF	TGCAGCGTTATAAACAGGGGACCCAACACTGAAGCTTTCTTT
TRBJ1-4	NA	NA	TRBV28	CAIMTATNEKLFF	TGTGCCATCATGACAGCAACTAATGAAAAACTGTTTTTT
TRBJ2-1	NA	TRBD2	TRBV5-8	CASSLARTSGSVNDEQFF	TGTGCCAGCAGCTTGGCCCGGACTAGCGGGAGTGTGAATGATGAGCAGTTCTTC
TRBJ1-1	NA	NA	TRBV6-5	CASSPPGHRNTEAFF	TGTGCCAGCAGTCCCCCGGGACATAGGAACACTGAAGCTTTCTTT
TRBJ2-2	NA	NA	TRBV3-1/TRBV3-2	CASSQVGGTGELFF	TGTGCCAGCAGCCAAGTGGGGGGAACCGGGGAGCTGTTTTTT
TRBJ2-2	NA	NA	TRBV7-3	CASSPQRDNTGELFF	TGTGCCAGCAGCCCCCAGCGAGATAACACCGGGGAGCTGTTTTTT
TRBJ2-5	NA	TRBD2	TRBV7-2	CASSPPGRQETQYF	TGTGCCAGCAGCCCGCCCGGGAGGCAAGAGACCCAGTACTTC
TRBJ2-7	NA	NA	TRBV28	CASSLTRVRREQYF	TGTGCCAGCAGTTTAACAAGAGTACGGAGGGAGCAGTACTTC
TRBJ1-1	NA	NA	TRBV2	CASSRKDGMNTEAFF	TGTGCCAGCAGTCGTAAGGACGGGATGAACACTGAAGCTTTCTTT
TRBJ2-3	NA	NA	TRBV3-1/TRBV3-2	CASSQRGRTDTQYF	TGTGCCAGCAGCCAGCGGGGACGCACAGATACGCAGTATTTT
TRBJ2-3	NA	TRBD2	TRBV28	CASSYGTSGRAGYF	TGTGCCAGCAGTTATGGGACTAGCGGGAGGGCTGGGTATTTT
TRBJ1-3	NA	NA	TRBV19	CASSIDIGRNTIYF	TGTGCCAGTAGTATAGATATCGGGAGAAACACCATATATTTT
TRBJ1-5	NA	NA	TRBV21-1	CAPRGRNQPQHF	TGTGCCCCCCGGGGTCGCAATCAGCCCCAGCATTTT
TRBJ1-5	NA	TRBD1	TRBV18	CASSTGGGNQPQHF	TGTGCCAGCTCCACAGGGGGCGGCAATCAGCCCCAGCATTTT
TRBJ2-7	NA	TRBD1	TRBV7-6	CASSVGTGNGFYEQYF	TGTGCCAGCAGCGTCGGGACAGGGAACGGCTTCTACGAGCAGTACTTC
TRBJ1-4	few	NA	TRBV7-9	CASSLAGAYNEKLFF	TGTGCCAGCAGCTTAGCAGGAGCGTATAATGAAAAACTGTTTTTT
TRBJ1-5	NA	TRBD1	TRBV4-1	CASSQVGTGQPQHF	TGCGCCAGCAGCCAAGTAGGGACAGGGCAGCCCCAGCATTTT
TRBJ2-3	NA	NA	TRBV19	CASSILGGNADTQYF	TGTGCCAGTAGTATATTAGGCGGGAACGCAGATACGCAGTATTTT
TRBJ2-4	NA	TRBD1	TRBV11-2	CASSWEGTGVVNIQYF	TGTGCCAGCAGCTGGGAAGGGACAGGGGTGGTAAACATTCAGTACTTC
TRBJ2-3	NA	NA	TRBV29-1	CSVVGATDTQYF	TGCAGCGTTGTGGGGGCCACAGATACGCAGTATTTT
TRBJ2-1	NA	NA	TRBV28	CASSSPPSTNEQFF	TGTGCCAGCAGTTCCCCCCCTAGCACCAATGAGCAGTTCTTC
TRBJ1-2	NA	NA	TRBV6-5	CASSYKDYNYGYTF	TGTGCCAGCAGTTACAAGGACTATAACTATGGCTACACCTTC
TRBJ2-1	NA	NA	TRBV28	CASRPGLVGPNEQFF	TGTGCCAGCAGACCTGGACTGGTGGGTCCCAATGAGCAGTTCTTC
TRBJ2-5	NA	TRBD1	TRBV10-3	CAISWDSQETQYF	TGTGCCATCAGTTGGGACAGCCAAGAGACCCAGTACTTC
TRBJ2-7	NA	NA	TRBV18	CASSQGQQYEQYF	TGTGCCAGCTCCCAAGGACAGCAGTACGAGCAGTACTTC